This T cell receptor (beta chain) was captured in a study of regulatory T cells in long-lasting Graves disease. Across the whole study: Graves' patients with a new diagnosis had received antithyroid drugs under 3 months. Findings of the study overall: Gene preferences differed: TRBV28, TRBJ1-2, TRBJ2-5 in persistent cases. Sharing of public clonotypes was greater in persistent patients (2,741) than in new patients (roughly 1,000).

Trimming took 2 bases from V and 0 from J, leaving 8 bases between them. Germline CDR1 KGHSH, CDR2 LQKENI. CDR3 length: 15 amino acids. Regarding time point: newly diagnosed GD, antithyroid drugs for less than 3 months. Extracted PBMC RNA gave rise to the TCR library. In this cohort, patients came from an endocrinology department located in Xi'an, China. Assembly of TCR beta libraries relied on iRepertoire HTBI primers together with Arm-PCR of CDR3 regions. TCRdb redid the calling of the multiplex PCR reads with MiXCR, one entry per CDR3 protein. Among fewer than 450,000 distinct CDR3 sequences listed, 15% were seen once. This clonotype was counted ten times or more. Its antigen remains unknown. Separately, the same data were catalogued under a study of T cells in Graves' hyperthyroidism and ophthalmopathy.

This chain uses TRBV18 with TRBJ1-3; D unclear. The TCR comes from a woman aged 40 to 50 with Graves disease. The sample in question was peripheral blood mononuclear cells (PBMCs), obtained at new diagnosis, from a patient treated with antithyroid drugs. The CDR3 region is CASSPVSVSGNTIYF. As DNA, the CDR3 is TGTGCCAGCTCACCAGTCTCCGTCTCTGGAAACACCATATATTTT.